The 24 T cell receptor beta chains reported below all come from one sample, sequenced in a study of human T cells and chemical hapten exposure. Described time point: pre-sensitization, week 0. The treatment: therapeutic diphenylcyclopropenone sensitization with weekly scalp DPC. TCRdb ran MiXCR on the RACE reads and lists one entry per CDR3 protein. The sample lists roughly 110,000 distinct CDR3 sequences, around 12% seen once, with around 1.5% in the top ten. The sample was whole blood, taken in connection with sensitization to the hapten diphenylcyclopropenone (DPC). Receptors originate from a woman aged 45-65 years with alopecia areata. Some clones in this sample may be carry-over from other donors' samples.

This clonotype was recorded a few times. The V gene is TRBV11-2, the J gene TRBJ2-3; D gene uncertain. V was trimmed by 3 bases and J by 1 base, leaving 5 bases between them. In germline, CDR1 is SGHAT, CDR2 FQNNGV. This CDR3 spans 13 amino acids. As DNA, the CDR3 is TGTGCCAGCAGCTTTTTCGGCACAGATACGCAGTATTTT. Translated: CASSFFGTDTQYF.

This clonotype was counted between two and nine times. The junction departs from the called germline gene at one end, perhaps through a read error. The chain employs TRBV7-7 and TRBJ2-3; TRBD2 is a possible D gene (5 bases). This CDR3 region has 15 residues. Germline values: CDR1 SSHAT, CDR2 FNYEAQ (reference sequence). CDR3 DNA sequence: TGTGCTAGCAGCTTAGGAACGGGGATCACAGATACGCAGTATTTT. This encodes CASSLGTGITDTQYF. Using reference TRBV7-7 and TRBJ2-3 for the parts outside the CDR3, the full variable domain is GAGVSQSPRYKVTKRGQDVTLRCDPISSHATLYWYQQALGQGPEFLTYFNYEAQPDKSGLPSDRFSAERPEGSISTLTIQRTEQRDSAMYRCASSLGTGITDTQYFGPGTRLTVL.

The sample holds many counts of this clonotype. This chain joins TRBV25-1 and TRBJ1-3; D gene uncertain. CDR3 length equals 15 residues. V shed 4 bases and J shed 0 bases, with 10 bases lying between them. The V gene's germline CDR1 is MGHDK and CDR2 SYGVNS. CDR3 region: CASSGGRTSGNTIYF. Here the CDR3 DNA reads TGTGCCAGCAGTGGAGGCAGGACCTCTGGAAACACCATATATTTT.

The chain links TRBV7-8 to TRBJ2-5; TRBD2 agrees at 9 bases. The ends lost 5 bases at V and 1 base at J; junction bases unmatched: 14. The CDR3 is 18 residues long. The V gene's germline CDR1 is SGHVS and CDR2 FQNEAQ. The CDR3 sequence is CASSRTVLVAGVQETQYF. Written as DNA, the CDR3 is TGTGCCAGCAGCCGTACCGTTCTCGTAGCGGGGGTCCAAGAGACCCAGTACTTC.

The J gene is TRBJ2-3, the V gene TRBV20-1; D not certain. With 5 bases removed from V and 4 bases from J, the gap between germline ends came to 19 bases. CDR1 is DFQATT, CDR2 SNEGSKA, per germline (reference sequence). The CDR3 covers 15 residues. The chain's CDR3 is CSAPNPVVNADTQYF. The CDR3 DNA sequence: TGCAGTGCTCCGAATCCCGTTGTTAACGCAGATACGCAGTATTTT.

This clonotype has a count of ten or more. This CDR3 is CATSENGERDPQHF. In nucleotides, the CDR3 is TGTGCCACCAGTGAAAACGGGGAGCGGGATCCCCAGCATTTT. The rearrangement links TRBV24-1 to TRBJ1-5; D call uncertain. Germline V gene lookup returns CDR1 KGHDR and CDR2 SFDVKD. This CDR3 contains 14 residues. V lost 4 bases, J lost 10 bases, and 16 bases lay in between.

The V call is TRBV2, the J call TRBJ2-4, with D tentatively TRBD1 (6 bases). V lost 8 bases to trimming and J lost 0 bases, with 14 bases between them. This CDR3 comprises 15 residues. Germline V CDR1 and CDR2: SNHLY, FYNNEI. For the CDR3, the DNA is TGTGCCAGCCTAGCCGGACAGCTAGCCAAAAACATTCAGTACTTC. This sequence encodes CASLAGQLAKNIQYF.

This clonotype was observed a few times. This chain connects TRBV6-1 to TRBJ2-3; TRBD2 is a possible D gene (6 bases). The length of the CDR3 is 14 residues. V was trimmed by 7 bases and J by 0 bases, leaving 11 bases between them. CDR1 is MNHNS and CDR2 is SASEGT in the germline V gene. CDR3 in amino acids: CASKVSGSTDTQYF. The CDR3 DNA is TGTGCCAGCAAAGTTAGCGGAAGCACAGATACGCAGTATTTT.

This clonotype was observed at least ten times. This chain connects TRBV6-5 to TRBJ1-1; D gene unclear. The CDR3 is 13 residues long. Germline V gives CDR1 MNHEY, CDR2 SVGAGI. V lost 5 bases and J lost 0, with 7 bases in between. DNA of the CDR3: TGTGCCAGCAGTGCAGGTGTGAACACTGAAGCTTTCTTT. This gives the protein CASSAGVNTEAFF.

This clonotype was observed many times. V usage is TRBV6-2 or TRBV6-3 and J usage is TRBJ1-1, with D unresolved. The CDR3 length is 11 residues. CDR1 MNHEY and CDR2 SVGEGT come from the germline V gene. Deletions cut 1 base from V and 7 bases from J, with 4 bases between. The CDR3 DNA is TGTGCCAGCAGTTACTTTGGTGAAGCTTTCTTT. Protein: CASSYFGEAFF.

The genes are TRBV5-1 and TRBJ1-1; D is uncertain. The CDR3 loop spans 13 amino acids. The V end lost 0 bases, the J end lost 3 bases, and 6 bases lay between the germline ends. Germline V gene sequence: CDR1 SGHRS, CDR2 YFSETQ. CDR3 loop: CASSLDSDTEAFF. DNA for the CDR3: TGCGCCAGCAGCTTGGACTCGGACACTGAAGCTTTCTTT.

The chain links TRBV29-1 to TRBJ1-2; weak D call: TRBD1 (5 bases). CDR3 size: 14 residues. Germline CDR1 reads SQVTM; CDR2 reads ANQGSEA. The germline V and J ends were trimmed by 7 bases and 3 bases, with 18 bases remaining between them. CDR3 sequence: CSAGTRDDDYGYTF. Written as DNA, the CDR3 is TGCAGCGCCGGGACGCGGGACGACGACTATGGCTACACCTTC.

This clonotype was seen ten or more times. This chain connects TRBV18 to TRBJ2-1; 10 bases agree with TRBD2. Trimming cost V 8 bases and J 1 base; bases outside gene matches: 11. CDR1 and CDR2 (germline): KGHSH, LQKENI. The CDR3 has 17 amino acids. The CDR3 DNA sequence: TGTGCCAGCGCAAGCCAGCGGGAGGGCCGTTCCTACAATGAGCAGTTCTTC. Its translation is CASASQREGRSYNEQFF.

This clonotype has a handful of counts. V and J are TRBV18 and TRBJ2-6; maybe TRBD1 (6 bases). V was trimmed by 5 bases and J by 6 bases, leaving 14 bases between them. Germline CDR1 reads KGHSH; CDR2 reads LQKENI. This CDR3 is 15 amino acids long. CDR3 sequence: CASSSRSGQANVLTF. CDR3 sequence (DNA): TGTGCCAGCTCATCACGCTCGGGACAGGCCAACGTCCTGACTTTC. The full variable domain, with the rest looked up from reference TRBV18 and TRBJ2-6, is NAGVMQNPRHLVRRRGQEARLRCSPMKGHSHVYWYRQLPEEGLKFMVYLQKENIIDESGMPKERFSAEFPKEGPSILRIQQVVRGDSAAYFCASSSRSGQANVLTFGAGSRLTVL.

There are a few counts of this clonotype. The rearrangement links TRBV24-1 to TRBJ2-5; D possibly corresponds to TRBD1 (5 bases). This CDR3 region has 15 residues. CDR1 is KGHDR, CDR2 SFDVKD, per germline. The germline V and J ends were trimmed by 4 bases and 0 bases, with 11 bases remaining between them. The CDR3 protein is CATSESTEYQETQYF. The CDR3 nucleotides read TGTGCCACCAGTGAATCGACAGAGTACCAAGAGACCCAGTACTTC.

This clonotype has a count of ten or more. V is TRBV28 and J is TRBJ1-5; no clear D. The V and J ends lost 8 bases and 7 bases respectively, with 12 bases between them. This CDR3 is 12 amino acids long. The germline CDR1 and CDR2 sequences are MDHEN and SYDVKM. The CDR3 loop reads CASGTFGQPQHF. CDR3 bases: TGTGCCAGCGGAACTTTCGGCCAGCCCCAGCATTTT.

The chain couples TRBV11-2 to TRBJ1-2; D may be TRBD1 (6 bases). Germline lookup yields CDR1 SGHAT and CDR2 FQNNGV. Trimming took 8 bases from V and 8 from J, leaving 27 bases between them. The CDR3 extends over 16 amino acids. The CDR3 nucleotides are TGTGCCAGCCGTAAAGGCGGACAGACCACCCTTCGGGGCTACACCTTC. Translation: CASRKGGQTTLRGYTF. The complete variable domain, with remaining parts taken from reference TRBV11-2 and TRBJ1-2, reads EAGVAQSPRYKIIEKRQSVAFWCNPISGHATLYWYQQILGQGPKLLIQFQNNGVVDDSQLPKDRFSAERLKGVDSTLKIQPAKLEDSAVYLCASRKGGQTTLRGYTFGSGTRLTVV.

This clonotype was picked up a small number of times. The chain links TRBV6-5 to TRBJ1-5; 9 nucleotides line up with TRBD1. The CDR3 has 13 residues. The V and J ends lost 6 bases and 6 bases, in that order; junction bases with no gene match: 3. Looked up from germline, CDR1 is MNHEY and CDR2 is SVGAGI. This chain's CDR3 is CASSSTGGQPQHF. CDR3 coding DNA: TGTGCCAGCAGCTCGACAGGGGGTCAGCCCCAGCATTTT.

In this sample, this clonotype turned up a few times. The chain couples TRBV12-3 or TRBV12-4 to TRBJ1-1; D unclear. V dropped 3 bases and J dropped 10 bases, with 9 bases sitting between them. This CDR3 contains 11 residues. CDR3 protein: CASSLAFGAFF. The CDR3 DNA reads TGTGCCAGCAGTTTGGCCTTTGGAGCTTTCTTT.

The J gene is TRBJ2-3, the V gene TRBV5-1, with D possibly TRBD2 on 5 matching bases. Germline lookup yields CDR1 SGHRS and CDR2 YFSETQ. The CDR3 covers 13 residues. The V end was cut by 0 bases, the J end by 12 bases, with 14 bases between. CDR3 sequence (DNA): TGCGCCAGCAGCTTGGAGGGCGGCGAGGGACAGTATTTT. Translating it yields CASSLEGGEGQYF.

This clonotype turned up a few times. This chain uses TRBV4-3 with TRBJ1-2; D is perhaps TRBD1 (6 bases). V shed 3 bases and J shed 1 base, with 12 bases lying between them. The CDR3 totals 15 residues. Germline values: CDR1 LGHNA, CDR2 YSLEER. The CDR3 here is CASSQWTDNNYGYTF. CDR3 nucleotides: TGCGCCAGCAGCCAGTGGACAGATAATAACTATGGCTACACCTTC.

Notes on this clonotype: This may be a read error: a much more frequent sequence differs by one nucleotide. CDR3 DNA sequence: TGCAGCGTTGGACGACTAGCGGGGGTAGACGATCAGTACTTC. Translating it yields CSVGRLAGVDDQYF. The chain recombines TRBV29-1 with TRBJ2-7; 12 nucleotides align to TRBD2. This CDR3 comprises 14 residues. Per the germline V gene, CDR1 is SQVTM and CDR2 is ANQGSEA.

The rearrangement joins TRBV10-3 to TRBJ1-1; D uncertain. Germline CDR1 ENHRY, CDR2 SYGVKD. The V end was cut by 2 bases, the J end by 7 bases, with 17 bases between. The CDR3 spans 15 residues. In DNA form, the CDR3 reads TGTGCCATCAGTGAGAGGGCCAGGCGAAATATTGAAGCTTTCTTT. Translated, it gives CAISERARRNIEAFF.

The J gene is TRBJ1-2, the V gene TRBV28; maybe TRBD1 (5 bases). V was trimmed by 0 bases and J by 7 bases, leaving 15 bases between them. Germline lookup yields CDR1 MDHEN and CDR2 SYDVKM. The CDR3 runs 15 residues. The CDR3: CASSLWSQGMRGYTF. The CDR3 nucleotides are TGTGCCAGCAGTTTATGGAGCCAGGGCATGCGTGGCTACACCTTC.